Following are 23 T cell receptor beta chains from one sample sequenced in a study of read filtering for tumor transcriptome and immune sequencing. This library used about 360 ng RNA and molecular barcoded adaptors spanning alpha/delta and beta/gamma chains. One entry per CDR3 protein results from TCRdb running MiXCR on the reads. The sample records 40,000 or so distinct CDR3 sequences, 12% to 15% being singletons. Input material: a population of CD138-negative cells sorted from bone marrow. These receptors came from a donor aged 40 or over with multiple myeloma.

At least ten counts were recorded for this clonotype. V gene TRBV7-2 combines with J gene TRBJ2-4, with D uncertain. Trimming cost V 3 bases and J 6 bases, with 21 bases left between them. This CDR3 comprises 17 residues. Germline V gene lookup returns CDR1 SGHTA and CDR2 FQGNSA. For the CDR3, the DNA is TGTGCCAGCAGCTTCTTTGACGGCGAACTCCTCACAAACATTCAGTACTTC. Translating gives CASSFFDGELLTNIQYF.

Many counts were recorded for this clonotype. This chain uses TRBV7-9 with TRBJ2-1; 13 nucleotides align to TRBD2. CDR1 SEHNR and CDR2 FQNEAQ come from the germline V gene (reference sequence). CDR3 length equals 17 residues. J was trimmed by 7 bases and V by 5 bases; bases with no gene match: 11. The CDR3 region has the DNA TGTGCCAGCAGCAAACCCCGGACTAGCGGGAGTCGGAATGAGCAGTTCTTC. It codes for CASSKPRTSGSRNEQFF.

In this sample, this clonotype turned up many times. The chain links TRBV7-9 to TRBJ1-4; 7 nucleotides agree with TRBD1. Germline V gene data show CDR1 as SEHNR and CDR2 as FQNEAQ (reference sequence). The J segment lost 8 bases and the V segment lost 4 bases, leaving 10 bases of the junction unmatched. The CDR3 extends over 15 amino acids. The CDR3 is CASSSYRTGDEKLFF. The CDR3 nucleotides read TGTGCCAGCAGCTCCTACAGGACAGGAGACGAAAAACTGTTTTTT.

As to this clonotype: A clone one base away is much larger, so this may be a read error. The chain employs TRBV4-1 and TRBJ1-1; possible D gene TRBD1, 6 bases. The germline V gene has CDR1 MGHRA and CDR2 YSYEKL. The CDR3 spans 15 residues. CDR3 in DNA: TGCGCCAGCAGACAAGAAGGGGGTTTGGACACTGAAGCTTTCTTT. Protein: CASRQEGGLDTEAFF.

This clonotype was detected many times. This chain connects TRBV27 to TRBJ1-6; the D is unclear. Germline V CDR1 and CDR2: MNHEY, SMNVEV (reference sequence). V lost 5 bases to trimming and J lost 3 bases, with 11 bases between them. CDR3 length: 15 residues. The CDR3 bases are TGTGCCAGCAGTATCGAGCCTCACTATAATTCACCCCTCCACTTT. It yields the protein CASSIEPHYNSPLHF.

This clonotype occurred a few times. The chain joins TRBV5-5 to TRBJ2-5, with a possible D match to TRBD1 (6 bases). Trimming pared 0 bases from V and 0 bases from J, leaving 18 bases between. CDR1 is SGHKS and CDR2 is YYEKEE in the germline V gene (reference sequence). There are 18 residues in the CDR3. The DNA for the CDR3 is TGTGCCAGCAGCTTGGACAGGGCTCCTCCCGGGAACCAAGAGACCCAGTACTTC. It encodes CASSLDRAPPGNQETQYF.

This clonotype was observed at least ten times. In nucleotides, the CDR3 is TGCAGTGCTAGAATCCTTAGCAATCAGCCCCAGCATTTT. As protein: CSARILSNQPQHF. The genes are TRBV20-1 and TRBJ1-5; no clear D gene. The CDR3 spans 13 residues. V lost 2 bases and J 0 bases, leaving 5 bases between the germline ends. Germline V gene lookup returns CDR1 DFQATT and CDR2 SNEGSKA (reference sequence).

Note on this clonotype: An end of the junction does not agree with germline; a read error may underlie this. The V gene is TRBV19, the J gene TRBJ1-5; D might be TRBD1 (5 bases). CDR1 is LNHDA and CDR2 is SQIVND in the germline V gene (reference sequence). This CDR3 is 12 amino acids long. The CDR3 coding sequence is TGTGCCAGTACCCGGGGGAATCAGGCCCAGCATTTT. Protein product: CASTRGNQAQHF.

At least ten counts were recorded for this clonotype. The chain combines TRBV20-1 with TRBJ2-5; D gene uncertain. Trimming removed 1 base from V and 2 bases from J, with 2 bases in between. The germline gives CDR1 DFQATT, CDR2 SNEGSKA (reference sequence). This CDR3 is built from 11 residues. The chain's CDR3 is CSARAQETQYF. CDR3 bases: TGCAGTGCTAGAGCTCAAGAGACCCAGTACTTC.

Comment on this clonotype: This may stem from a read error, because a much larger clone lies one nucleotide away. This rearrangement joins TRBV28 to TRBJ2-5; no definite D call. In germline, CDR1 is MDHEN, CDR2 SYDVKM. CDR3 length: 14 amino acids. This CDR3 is CACSFWAKQETQYF. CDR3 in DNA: TGTGCCTGCAGTTTCTGGGCAAAACAAGAGACCCAGTACTTC.

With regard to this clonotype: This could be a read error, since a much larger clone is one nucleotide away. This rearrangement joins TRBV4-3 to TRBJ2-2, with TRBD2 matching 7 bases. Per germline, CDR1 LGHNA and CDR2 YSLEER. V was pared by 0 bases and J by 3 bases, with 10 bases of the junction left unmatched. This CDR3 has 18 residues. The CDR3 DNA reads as TGCGCCAGCAGCCAAGAGATTAGTGGGAGGGCCGACACCGGGGAGCTGTTTTTT. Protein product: CASSQEISGRADTGELFF.

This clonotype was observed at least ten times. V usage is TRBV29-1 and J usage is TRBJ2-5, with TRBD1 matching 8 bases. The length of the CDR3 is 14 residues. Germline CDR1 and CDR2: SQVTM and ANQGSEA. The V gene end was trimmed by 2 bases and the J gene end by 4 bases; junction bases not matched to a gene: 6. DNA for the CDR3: TGCAGCGTTGAAAAGGACAGGGCGGCAGAGACCCAGTACTTC. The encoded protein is CSVEKDRAAETQYF.

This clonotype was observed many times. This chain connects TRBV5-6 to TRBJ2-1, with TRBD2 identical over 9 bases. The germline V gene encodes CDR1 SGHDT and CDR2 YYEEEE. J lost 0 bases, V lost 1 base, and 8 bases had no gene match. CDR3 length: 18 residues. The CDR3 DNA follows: TGTGCCAGCAGCTTGAGTCTAGCGGGATCCCGCTCCTACAATGAGCAGTTCTTC. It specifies CASSLSLAGSRSYNEQFF. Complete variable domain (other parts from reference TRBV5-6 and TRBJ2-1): DAGVTQSPTHLIKTRGQQVTLRCSPKSGHDTVSWYQQALGQGPQFIFQYYEEEERQRGNFPDRFSGHQFPNYSSELNVNALLLGDSALYLCASSLSLAGSRSYNEQFFGPGTRLTVL.

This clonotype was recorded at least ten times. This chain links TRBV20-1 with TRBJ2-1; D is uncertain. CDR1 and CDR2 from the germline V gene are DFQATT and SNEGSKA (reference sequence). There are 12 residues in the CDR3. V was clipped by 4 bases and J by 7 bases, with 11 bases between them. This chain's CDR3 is CSATRLRNEQFF. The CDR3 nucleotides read TGCAGTGCTACGAGGCTAAGGAATGAGCAGTTCTTC.

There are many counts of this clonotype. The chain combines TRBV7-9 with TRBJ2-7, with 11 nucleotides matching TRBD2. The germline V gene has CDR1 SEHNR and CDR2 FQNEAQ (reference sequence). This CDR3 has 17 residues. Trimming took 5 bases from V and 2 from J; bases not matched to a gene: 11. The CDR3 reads CASSRTGLAGRPYEQYF. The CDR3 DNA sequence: TGTGCCAGCAGCCGCACCGGACTAGCGGGCCGCCCCTACGAGCAGTACTTC.

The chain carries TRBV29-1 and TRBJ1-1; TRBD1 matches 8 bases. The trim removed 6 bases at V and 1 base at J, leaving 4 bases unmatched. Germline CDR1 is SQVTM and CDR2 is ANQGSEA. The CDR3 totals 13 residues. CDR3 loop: CSVATGANTEAFF. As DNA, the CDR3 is TGCAGCGTAGCGACAGGGGCGAACACTGAAGCTTTCTTT.

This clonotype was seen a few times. CDR3 loop: CASSLGDGGNYGYTF. The CDR3 nucleotides read TGCGCCAGCAGCTTGGGGGACGGGGGAAACTATGGCTACACCTTC. The chain uses TRBV5-1 and TRBJ1-2; possible D gene TRBD1, 5 bases. Trimming stripped 0 bases from V and 2 bases from J, with 11 bases between. In germline, CDR1 is SGHRS, CDR2 YFSETQ. This CDR3 spans 15 amino acids.

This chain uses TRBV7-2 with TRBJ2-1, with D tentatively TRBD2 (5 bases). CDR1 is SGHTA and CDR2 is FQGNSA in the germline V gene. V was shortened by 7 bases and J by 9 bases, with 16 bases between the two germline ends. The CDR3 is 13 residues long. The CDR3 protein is CASTFLVGVEQFF. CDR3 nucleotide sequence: TGTGCCAGCACCTTTCTAGTGGGAGTTGAGCAGTTCTTC.

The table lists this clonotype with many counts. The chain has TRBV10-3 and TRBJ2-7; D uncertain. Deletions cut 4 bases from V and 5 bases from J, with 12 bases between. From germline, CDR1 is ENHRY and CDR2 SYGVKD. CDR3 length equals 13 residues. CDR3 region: CAISALKGHEQYF. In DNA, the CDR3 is TGTGCCATCAGTGCCCTCAAGGGCCACGAGCAGTACTTC.

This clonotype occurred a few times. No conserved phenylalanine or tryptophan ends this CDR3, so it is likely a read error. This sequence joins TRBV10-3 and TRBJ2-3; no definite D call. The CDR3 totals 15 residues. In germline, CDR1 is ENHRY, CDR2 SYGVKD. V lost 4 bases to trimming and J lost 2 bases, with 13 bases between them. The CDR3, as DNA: TGTGCCATCAGTGGAAGCAGGAGAACCACAGATACGCAGTATCTT. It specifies CAISGSRRTTDTQYL.

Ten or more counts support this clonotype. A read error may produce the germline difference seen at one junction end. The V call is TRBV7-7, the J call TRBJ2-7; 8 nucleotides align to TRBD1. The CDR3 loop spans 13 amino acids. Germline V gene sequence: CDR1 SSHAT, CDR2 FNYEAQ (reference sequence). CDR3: CASSSGTGDEQYF. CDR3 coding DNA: TGTGCTAGCAGCTCGGGGACAGGAGATGAGCAGTACTTC.

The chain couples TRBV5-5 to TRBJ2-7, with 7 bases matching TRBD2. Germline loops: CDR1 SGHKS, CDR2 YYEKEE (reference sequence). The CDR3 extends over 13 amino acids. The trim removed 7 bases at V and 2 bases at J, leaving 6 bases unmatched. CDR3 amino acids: CASGVGTTYEQYF. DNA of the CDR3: TGTGCCAGCGGCGTCGGGACTACCTACGAGCAGTACTTC.

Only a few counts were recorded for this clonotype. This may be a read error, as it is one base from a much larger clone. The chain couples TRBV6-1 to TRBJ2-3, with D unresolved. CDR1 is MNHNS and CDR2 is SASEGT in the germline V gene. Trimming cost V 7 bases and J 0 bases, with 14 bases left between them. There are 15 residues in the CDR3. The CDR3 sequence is CASTAALLSTDTQYF. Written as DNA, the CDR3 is TGTGCCAGCACCGCGGCCCTATTAAGCACAGATACGCAGTATTTT.